This TCR beta chain was identified during a study of cytomegalovirus exposure and HLA in healthy donors. The junction had 3 bases not matched to a gene; V was cut back by 1 base and J by 5 bases. Germline loops: CDR1 SGHTA, CDR2 FQGNSA. The CDR3 covers 14 residues. This PCR relied on a set of 60 Vbeta primers and 13 Jbeta primers. Sequencing was performed with immunoSEQ multiplex PCR; in TCRdb, only in-frame clones are kept and a portion is missing. This table holds about 89,000 clones, under 85% found once. This chain connects TRBV7-2 to TRBJ2-5; 8 nucleotides line up with TRBD1. The sequenced material came from PBMCs. The clonotype comes from a male donor in good health and CMV-seronegative. CDR3 sequence (DNA): TGTGCCAGCAGCTTAGGGACAGGGAGGGAGACCCAGTACTTC. As protein: CASSLGTGRETQYF.